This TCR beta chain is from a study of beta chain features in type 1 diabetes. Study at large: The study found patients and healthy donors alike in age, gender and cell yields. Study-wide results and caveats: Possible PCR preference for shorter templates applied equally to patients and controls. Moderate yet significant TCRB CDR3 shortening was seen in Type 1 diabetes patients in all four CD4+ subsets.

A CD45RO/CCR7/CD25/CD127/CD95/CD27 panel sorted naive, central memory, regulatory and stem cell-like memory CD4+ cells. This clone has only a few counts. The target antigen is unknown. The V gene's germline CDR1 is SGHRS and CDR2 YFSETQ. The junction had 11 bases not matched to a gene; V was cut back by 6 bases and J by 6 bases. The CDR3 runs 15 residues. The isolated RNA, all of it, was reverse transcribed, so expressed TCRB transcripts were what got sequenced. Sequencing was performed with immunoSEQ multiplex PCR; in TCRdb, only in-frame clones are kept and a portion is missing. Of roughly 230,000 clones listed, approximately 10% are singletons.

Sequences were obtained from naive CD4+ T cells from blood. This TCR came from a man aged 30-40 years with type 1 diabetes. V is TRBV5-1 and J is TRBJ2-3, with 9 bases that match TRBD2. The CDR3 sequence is CASNRGGGALDTQYF. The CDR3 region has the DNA TGCGCCAGCAACCGTGGCGGGGGGGCCTTGGATACGCAGTATTTT. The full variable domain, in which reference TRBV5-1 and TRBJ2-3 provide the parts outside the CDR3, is KAGVTQTPRYLIKTRGQQVTLSCSPISGHRSVSWYQQTPGQGLQFLFEYFSETQRNKGNFPGRFSGRQFSNSRSEMNVSTLELGDSALYLCASNRGGGALDTQYFGPGTRLTVL.